This T cell receptor beta chain came from a study of shared clonotypes between healthy human individuals. About the study: Donors had three CD4 naive, three CD4 memory, two CD8 naive and one CD8 memory plate apiece. Study-wide points: Sharing across four donors was seen in approximately 5.2% of naive CD4 clonotypes.

Data came from immunoSEQ multiplex PCR; TCRdb stores just in-frame clones and leaves some out. The sample has 2 million to 2.5 million clones, 85% to 95% seen once; the top ten hold 0.1% to 0.15%. Comments on this clone: Its matching antigen is unknown.

Deletions cut 7 bases from V and 6 bases from J, with 8 bases between. The CDR3 has 11 residues. CDR1 and CDR2 from the germline V gene are MNHNY and SVGAGI (reference sequence). Caucasian adults residing in Nashville, Tennessee made up all the donors. Both subsets, CD45RA+ naive and CD45RA-negative memory, were split from the CD4+ cells. The chain links TRBV6-6 to TRBJ2-3; D remains ambiguous. Material: naive CD4+ T cells sorted from blood. Documented subset: CD45RA+ positively selected. The clonotype was recovered from a man aged 18 to 30 in good health. CDR3 region: CASTFRDTQYF. The DNA for the CDR3 is TGTGCCAGCACCTTCCGGGATACGCAGTATTTT.